The T cell receptor beta chain under discussion was sequenced for a study of blood T cells in healthy people across ages. Overall study findings and caveats: A greater number of naive CD4+ cells and higher diversity distinguished long-lived donors from aged donors.

This CDR3 comprises 17 residues. V was cut by 2 bases and J by 0 bases, with 13 bases left in between. In germline, CDR1 is MNHGY, CDR2 SVAAGI. Drawn from each donor were ten milliliters of peripheral blood. Combining a sample-barcoded 5' primer with a J-beta primer mix, a second PCR ran for about 6 to 12 cycles. A template-switch adaptor containing 12 random nucleotides labeled each cDNA molecule. TCRdb recomputed calls from the 5' RACE reads with MiXCR, one row per CDR3 protein. The table includes some 780,000 distinct CDR3 sequences, about 56% detected once. Comments on this clonotype: Its antigen is unidentified.

The sample consisted of blood. This TCR was sampled from a man in his forties or fifties in good health. The rearrangement joins TRBV6-9 to TRBJ2-2; weak D call: TRBD1 (5 bases). The CDR3 protein is CASSYPDWGPNTGELFF. The CDR3 coding sequence is TGTGCCAGCAGTTATCCCGATTGGGGCCCGAACACCGGGGAGCTGTTTTTT.